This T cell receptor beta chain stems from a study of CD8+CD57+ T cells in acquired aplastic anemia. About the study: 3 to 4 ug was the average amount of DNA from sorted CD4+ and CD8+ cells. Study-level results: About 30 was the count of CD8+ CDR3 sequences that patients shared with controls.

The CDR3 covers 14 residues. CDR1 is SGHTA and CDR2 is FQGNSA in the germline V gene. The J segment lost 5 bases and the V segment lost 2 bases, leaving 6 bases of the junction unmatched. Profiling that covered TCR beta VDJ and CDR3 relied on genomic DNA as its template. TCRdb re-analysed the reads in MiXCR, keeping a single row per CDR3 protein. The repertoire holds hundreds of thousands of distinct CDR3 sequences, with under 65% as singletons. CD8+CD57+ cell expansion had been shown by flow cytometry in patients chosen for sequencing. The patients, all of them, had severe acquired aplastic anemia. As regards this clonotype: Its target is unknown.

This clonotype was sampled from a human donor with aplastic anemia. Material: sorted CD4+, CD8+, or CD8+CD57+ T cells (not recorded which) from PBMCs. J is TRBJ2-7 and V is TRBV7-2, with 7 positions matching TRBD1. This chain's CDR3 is CASSLRQGRNEQYF. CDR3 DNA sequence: TGTGCCAGCAGCTTACGACAGGGAAGGAACGAGCAGTACTTC.